One and the same sample provided the 22 T cell receptor beta chains below, sequenced in a study of blood T cell repertoires in COVID-19. TCRdb's table, derived via immunoSEQ multiplex PCR, lists solely in-frame clones and lacks some. This sample yields 40,000 to 65,000 clones, of which about 80% are seen a single time; more than 13% belongs to the top ten. Sequencing was done on a sample of peripheral blood. The receptor source for this set is a human donor in a cohort sampled during active COVID-19.

This clone has only one observation. This chain uses TRBV30 with TRBJ1-6, with 9 bases matching TRBD1. This CDR3 has 14 amino acids. Germline loops: CDR1 GTSNPN, CDR2 SVGIG (reference sequence). The V and J ends lost 3 bases and 7 bases, in that order; junction bases with no gene match: 4. In nucleotides, the CDR3 is TGTGCCTGGAGAACGGGGACAGGGAATTCACCCCTCCACTTT. It codes for CAWRTGTGNSPLHF.

The rearrangement joins TRBV5-1 to TRBJ1-3, with D possibly TRBD1 on 5 matching bases. The CDR3 is made up of 15 amino acids. Germline-derived CDR1 and CDR2 are SGHRS and YFSETQ. With 2 bases removed from V and 4 bases from J, the gap between germline ends came to 13 bases. The CDR3 DNA reads TGCGCCAGCAGCTTCGGGGGGAATTCAGGAAACACCATATATTTT. Protein sequence: CASSFGGNSGNTIYF.

This chain links TRBV24-1 with TRBJ2-1; 8 nucleotides line up with TRBD2. This CDR3 has 15 amino acids. V lost 4 bases to trimming and J lost 3 bases; unmatched junction nucleotides: 4. Per germline, CDR1 KGHDR and CDR2 SFDVKD. CDR3 coding DNA: TGTGCCACCAGTGAGCGACTAGCGCGCTACAATGAGCAGTTCTTC. Protein: CATSERLARYNEQFF.

The gene calls are TRBV15 and TRBJ2-6; D gene ambiguous. The V and J ends lost 11 bases and 0 bases respectively, with 11 bases between them. The CDR3 sequence is 14 residues long. Germline CDR1 LNHNV, CDR2 YYDKDF (reference sequence). The CDR3 spells CARAPSSGANVLTF. For the CDR3, the DNA is TGTGCCCGCGCGCCTTCCTCTGGGGCCAACGTCCTGACTTTC.

The genes are TRBV7-9 and TRBJ1-1; 7 nucleotides agree with TRBD1. Germline V gene sequence: CDR1 SEHNR, CDR2 FQNEAQ (reference sequence). The CDR3 has 14 amino acids. V lost 5 bases and J lost 1; bases outside the gene matches: 4. CDR3 sequence reads: CASSLGTANTEAFF. The DNA of the CDR3 is TGTGCCAGCAGCCTCGGGACAGCGAACACTGAAGCTTTCTTT.

The chain joins TRBV11-2 to TRBJ2-7; 9 bases line up with TRBD2. The germline CDR1 and CDR2 sequences are SGHAT and FQNNGV. With V trimmed by 5 bases and J by 1 base, 9 bases remained unmatched. This CDR3 contains 16 residues. The CDR3 loop reads CASSRGSGGYSYEQYF. The DNA of the CDR3 is TGTGCCAGCAGCCGAGGGAGCGGGGGGTATTCCTACGAGCAGTACTTC.

This chain links TRBV2 with TRBJ2-1, with D possibly being TRBD1 (5 bases). V shed 6 bases and J shed 9 bases, with 18 bases lying between them. CDR1 is SNHLY and CDR2 is FYNNEI in the germline V gene. The CDR3 contains 14 residues. CDR3 in amino acids: CASSLSQGKSEQFF. CDR3 sequence (DNA): TGTGCCAGCAGCCTCTCCCAGGGCAAAAGTGAGCAGTTCTTC.

V is TRBV9 and J is TRBJ2-3, with 11 bases aligning to TRBD2. Losses at the gene ends were 4 bases for V and 14 bases for J; bases not matched to a gene: 15. This CDR3 is built from 15 residues. Per the germline V gene, CDR1 is SGDLS and CDR2 is YYNGEE. CDR3 residues: CASSPMTSGAPARYF. CDR3 sequence (DNA): TGTGCCAGCAGCCCCATGACTAGCGGGGCCCCGGCGAGGTATTTT.

The chain uses TRBV2 and TRBJ2-7; TRBD1 is a possible D gene (6 bases). The CDR3 spans 14 residues. CDR1 and CDR2 (germline): SNHLY, FYNNEI. V was cut by 0 bases and J by 2 bases, with 8 bases left in between. The CDR3 loop is CASSEAGTTYEQYF. CDR3 in DNA: TGTGCCAGCAGTGAAGCGGGGACAACCTACGAGCAGTACTTC.

This chain joins TRBV4-2 and TRBJ2-5; D uncertain. The CDR3 covers 15 residues. Germline V gene sequence: CDR1 LGHNA, CDR2 YNFKEQ. Between the trimmed V and J ends, which lost 5 bases and 1 base, there was a span of 14 bases. The DNA for the CDR3 is TGTGCCAGCAGCTACCAGTCAGGAACCCAAGAGACCCAGTACTTC. Amino acid sequence: CASSYQSGTQETQYF.

The rearrangement joins TRBV11-2 to TRBJ2-3, with D tentatively TRBD2 (7 bases). There are 14 residues in the CDR3. Trimming took off 5 bases at V and 4 bases at J, with 13 bases between the two ends. Germline CDR1 SGHAT, CDR2 FQNNGV. CDR3: CASSLGGGADTQYF. CDR3 sequence (DNA): TGTGCCAGCAGCCTAGGGGGGGGTGCAGATACGCAGTATTTT. Variable domain in full (rest from reference TRBV11-2 and TRBJ2-3): EAGVAQSPRYKIIEKRQSVAFWCNPISGHATLYWYQQILGQGPKLLIQFQNNGVVDDSQLPKDRFSAERLKGVDSTLKIQPAKLEDSAVYLCASSLGGGADTQYFGPGTRLTVL.

The rearrangement uses TRBV2 and TRBJ2-5, with TRBD2 identical over 11 bases. Losses at the gene ends were 5 bases for V and 5 bases for J; bases not matched to a gene: 7. Germline V gene data show CDR1 as SNHLY and CDR2 as FYNNEI. The CDR3 contains 15 residues. The CDR3 nucleotides read TGTGCCAGCAGTCCTAGCGGGGGGCGGTCGGAGACCCAGTACTTC. Protein product: CASSPSGGRSETQYF.

V usage is TRBV6-5 and J usage is TRBJ1-2; no clear D. This CDR3 is 11 amino acids long. In germline, CDR1 is MNHEY, CDR2 SVGAGI. V dropped 10 bases and J dropped 4 bases, with 10 bases sitting between them. This CDR3 is CATSPLYGYTF. The CDR3 nucleotides read TGTGCCACCTCCCCCCTCTATGGCTACACCTTC.

The chain combines TRBV7-9 with TRBJ2-1; the D gene is possibly TRBD2 (5 bases). The germline V gene has CDR1 SEHNR and CDR2 FQNEAQ (reference sequence). This CDR3 spans 17 amino acids. The V and J ends lost 5 bases and 5 bases respectively, with 22 bases between them. CDR3 sequence: CASSPSRGPTNHNEQFF. The CDR3 DNA is TGTGCCAGCAGCCCATCCAGAGGGCCGACGAATCACAATGAGCAGTTCTTC.

The chain couples TRBV4-1 to TRBJ2-1, with 8 nucleotides matching TRBD1. This CDR3 spans 16 amino acids. Unmatched junction bases numbered 13, after V lost 1 base and J lost 11 bases. In germline, CDR1 is MGHRA, CDR2 YSYEKL. In DNA, the CDR3 is TGCGCCAGCAGCCAAGCCCCTCGCGGACAGGGTCGGAAGCAGTTCTTC. As protein: CASSQAPRGQGRKQFF.

The rearrangement links TRBV7-9 to TRBJ2-3; TRBD2 agrees at 8 bases. Trimming cost V 4 bases and J 3 bases; bases outside gene matches: 3. Germline V lookup: CDR1 SEHNR, CDR2 FQNEAQ (reference sequence). The length of the CDR3 is 14 residues. CDR3 amino acids: CASSYGLATDTQYF. CDR3 sequence (DNA): TGTGCCAGCAGCTACGGACTAGCAACAGATACGCAGTATTTT. Full variable domain (remainder filled in from reference TRBV7-9 and TRBJ2-3): DTGVSQNPRHKITKRGQNVTFRCDPISEHNRLYWYRQTLGQGPEFLTYFQNEAQLEKSRLLSDRFSAERPKGSFSTLEIQRTEQGDSAMYLCASSYGLATDTQYFGPGTRLTVL.

The V call is TRBV2, the J call TRBJ1-1; D gene ambiguous. The CDR3 is made up of 12 amino acids. CDR1 and CDR2 from the germline V gene are SNHLY and FYNNEI. Deletions cut 2 bases from V and 7 bases from J, with 8 bases between. CDR3 DNA: TGTGCCAGCAGTGAATGGCTTCTTGAAGCTTTCTTT. Amino acids: CASSEWLLEAFF.

This chain uses TRBV19 with TRBJ2-7; 10 bases are a match to TRBD1. The V segment lost 6 bases and the J segment 3 bases; nucleotides outside the gene matches: 17. Germline CDR1 and CDR2: LNHDA and SQIVND (reference sequence). CDR3 length: 18 amino acids. The CDR3 nucleotides are TGTGCCAGTAGCCCAGACAGGGGGCCGGGAGGATTAGTCTACGAGCAGTACTTC. Translated, it gives CASSPDRGPGGLVYEQYF. Variable domain in full (rest from reference TRBV19 and TRBJ2-7): DGGITQSPKYLFRKEGQNVTLSCEQNLNHDAMYWYRQDPGQGLRLIYYSQIVNDFQKGDIAEGYSVSREKKESFPLTVTSAQKNPTAFYLCASSPDRGPGGLVYEQYFGPGTRLTVT.

CDR3 DNA sequence: TGTGCCAGCAGCTCGACCCCGACACTGCTCGATACGCAGTATTTT. This gives the protein CASSSTPTLLDTQYF. This chain connects TRBV11-2 to TRBJ2-3; D is uncertain. The CDR3 covers 15 residues. Germline values: CDR1 SGHAT, CDR2 FQNNGV. Trimming removed 4 bases from V and 6 bases from J, with 17 bases in between.

For the CDR3, the DNA is TGTGCCAGCAGCATGGGACTAGCGTTTGGAGAGACCCAGTACTTC. This translates into CASSMGLAFGETQYF. The chain has TRBV11-3 and TRBJ2-5, with 10 bases aligning to TRBD2. The CDR3 runs to 15 residues. Germline V CDR1 and CDR2: SGHNT, YENEEA. V lost 5 bases, J lost 4 bases, and 7 bases stayed unmatched. The whole variable domain, remainder taken from reference TRBV11-3 and TRBJ2-5, is EAGVVQSPRYKIIEKKQPVAFWCNPISGHNTLYWYLQNLGQGPELLIRYENEEAVDDSQLPKDRFSAERLKGVDSTLKIQPAELGDSAVYLCASSMGLAFGETQYFGPGTRLLVL.

The V call is TRBV28, the J call TRBJ2-3, with D hard to call. The CDR3 is 11 amino acids. The V and J ends lost 7 bases and 2 bases respectively, with 4 bases between them. In germline, CDR1 is MDHEN, CDR2 SYDVKM. DNA of the CDR3: TGTGCCAGCACATTCACAGATACGCAGTATTTT. This codes for CASTFTDTQYF.

This clone was observed once. The V call is TRBV7-2, the J call TRBJ1-2; unclear D gene. This CDR3 is built from 14 residues. V was trimmed by 3 bases and J by 3 bases, leaving 11 bases between them. The germline CDR1 and CDR2 sequences are SGHTA and FQGNSA. The CDR3 loop reads CASSFRPGDYGYTF. The CDR3 DNA reads as TGTGCCAGCAGCTTTAGACCCGGAGACTATGGCTACACCTTC.